This TCR beta chain comes out of a study of cytomegalovirus exposure and HLA in healthy donors. Whole-study findings and limits: A later analysis found most CMV-associated TCR beta chains apparently HLA-restricted.

The PCR had 60 Vbeta and 13 Jbeta primers. Repertoires were generated with immunoSEQ multiplex PCR, while TCRdb's copy carries only in-frame clones and drops some. The sample records approximately 160,000 clones, 75% to 90% being singletons. Germline CDR1 MNHEY, CDR2 SMNVEV (reference sequence). The junction had 8 bases not matched to a gene; V was cut back by 3 bases and J by 0 bases. CDR3 length equals 17 residues. Note on this clone: Its target is not known.

This chain joins TRBV27 and TRBJ2-4; 7 bases fit TRBD2. The sequencing input was PBMCs. The TCR sequence derives from a man aged 25 to 40 in good health and CMV-seropositive. CDR3: CASSLGGDRRAKNIQYF. The CDR3 DNA sequence: TGTGCCAGCAGTTTGGGGGGGGACCGGAGAGCCAAAAACATTCAGTACTTC.